Presented here are 20 T cell receptor beta chains from one specimen sequenced in a study of shared clonotypes between healthy human individuals. Assay used: immunoSEQ multiplex PCR; TCRdb lists only in-frame clones, some missing. The sample records around 430,000 clones, roughly 77% being singletons. The sequenced material came from PBMCs. These receptors were obtained from a woman in her thirties or forties in good health. Some clones in this sample may be carry-over from other donors' samples.

The chain recombines TRBV7-2 with TRBJ2-3; 7 bases are shared with TRBD1. Germline V lookup: CDR1 SGHTA, CDR2 FQGNSA. The CDR3 runs 16 residues. J gave up 1 base and V 5 bases, and 9 bases lay outside the gene matches. The CDR3 is CASSKNRGLGTDTQYF. As DNA, the CDR3 is TGTGCCAGCAGCAAGAACAGGGGATTGGGCACAGATACGCAGTATTTT.

Comments on this clone: Relative to the germline gene, one junction end is altered; a read error may explain this. This sequence joins TRBV7-9 and TRBJ2-3, with TRBD2 as a possible D gene (6 bases). The CDR3 runs to 15 residues. CDR1 and CDR2 from the germline V gene are SEHNR and FQNEAQ (reference sequence). CDR3 residues: CTSSLVGGDTDTQYF. Here the CDR3 DNA reads TGTACCAGCAGCTTAGTGGGAGGAGACACAGATACGCAGTATTTT.

In its sample, this clone was seen a few times. The chain has TRBV18 and TRBJ2-7, with a possible D match to TRBD2 (7 bases). The CDR3 totals 15 residues. The germline gives CDR1 KGHSH, CDR2 LQKENI. V shed 3 bases and J shed 5 bases, with 17 bases lying between them. CDR3 coding DNA: TGTGCCAGCTCACCCGGCGGGGGCAGGGACAACGAGCAGTACTTC. Translating it yields CASSPGGGRDNEQYF.

The gene calls are TRBV7-2 and TRBJ2-1; D is uncertain. Germline CDR1 reads SGHTA; CDR2 reads FQGNSA. This CDR3 is built from 15 residues. V was cut by 4 bases and J by 3 bases, with 13 bases left in between. This chain's CDR3 is CASSSIEDGYNEQFF. CDR3 DNA: TGTGCCAGCAGCTCGATCGAGGATGGCTACAATGAGCAGTTCTTC.

The chain combines TRBV10-3 with TRBJ2-2; D not certain. V was cut by 0 bases and J by 3 bases, with 5 bases left in between. CDR1 is ENHRY, CDR2 SYGVKD, per germline. The CDR3 has 14 amino acids. For the CDR3, the DNA is TGTGCCATCAGTGAGTCGACTGACACCGGGGAGCTGTTTTTT. Residues: CAISESTDTGELFF.

In its sample, this clone was seen once. The rearrangement joins TRBV7-3 to TRBJ2-3; possibly TRBD2 for D (5 bases). This CDR3 is built from 12 residues. Germline V gene lookup returns CDR1 SGHTA and CDR2 FQGTGA. Trimming shortened V by 5 bases and J by 6 bases, and 9 bases separated the two germline ends. Here the CDR3 reads CASSEGLDTQYF. Here the CDR3 DNA reads TGTGCCAGCAGCGAGGGTTTGGATACGCAGTATTTT.

This chain links TRBV29-1 with TRBJ2-1, with TRBD2 matching 11 bases. The CDR3 is 13 residues long. Germline CDR1 reads SQVTM; CDR2 reads ANQGSEA. Unmatched junction bases numbered 7, after V lost 7 bases and J lost 8 bases. The DNA of the CDR3 is TGCAGCGGGTGGGGACTAGCGGCTTATGAGCAGTTCTTC. It encodes CSGWGLAAYEQFF.

On this clone: The CDR3 end shows no conserved phenylalanine or tryptophan, and so a read error is likely. The CDR3 loop is CASSHDRGLSYEQYL. The CDR3, as DNA: TGCGCCAGCAGCCACGACAGGGGATTGTCCTACGAGCAGTACCTC. J is TRBJ2-7 and V is TRBV4-3; 8 bases are shared with TRBD1. Germline CDR1 reads LGHNA; CDR2 reads YSLEER. This CDR3 has 15 residues. The V and J ends lost 3 bases and 1 base, in that order; junction bases with no gene match: 5.

The chain recombines TRBV28 with TRBJ2-7; 12 bases are a match to TRBD2. Germline-derived CDR1 and CDR2 are MDHEN and SYDVKM. This CDR3 has 19 residues. The junction had 15 bases not matched to a gene; V was cut back by 5 bases and J by 1 base. The CDR3 DNA follows: TGTGCCAGCAGTCTAGAGGCAGGGCGGCTAGCGGGGGGGTCCTACGAGCAGTACTTC. Its translation is CASSLEAGRLAGGSYEQYF.

The V call is TRBV30, the J call TRBJ1-1; the match to TRBD1 covers 9 bases. The V and J ends lost 2 bases and 5 bases, in that order; junction bases with no gene match: 9. The CDR3 is 15 amino acids. CDR1 and CDR2 (germline): GTSNPN, SVGIG (reference sequence). CDR3 residues: CAWSPQDRGKTEAFF. The CDR3 DNA follows: TGTGCCTGGAGTCCCCAGGACAGGGGCAAAACTGAAGCTTTCTTT.

CDR3 nucleotides: TGTGCCTGGAGTGTTTTCTTCGGGACAGGGGAATACGAGCAGTACTTC. It codes for CAWSVFFGTGEYEQYF. The chain joins TRBV30 to TRBJ2-7, with 10 nucleotides matching TRBD1. J gave up 4 bases and V 0 bases, and 9 bases lay outside the gene matches. This CDR3 has 16 residues. Germline V gene sequence: CDR1 GTSNPN, CDR2 SVGIG (reference sequence).

This clone was detected only once. The chain couples TRBV9 to TRBJ2-5; 10 nucleotides match TRBD1. The CDR3 length is 15 residues. Trimming at V came to 3 bases and at J to 5 bases, leaving 7 bases not matched to a gene. Per germline, CDR1 SGDLS and CDR2 YYNGEE. CDR3 nucleotides: TGTGCCAGCAGCGCCAGACAGGGGGCATGGGAGACCCAGTACTTC. Its protein product is CASSARQGAWETQYF.

V and J are TRBV7-2 and TRBJ2-7, with D tentatively TRBD2 (5 bases). V gave up 1 base and J gave up 0 bases, with 10 bases separating them. Germline V gene lookup returns CDR1 SGHTA and CDR2 FQGNSA. This CDR3 region has 15 residues. The CDR3 nucleotides read TGTGCCAGCAGCTTAGACCGGGATAGCTCCTACGAGCAGTACTTC. This encodes CASSLDRDSSYEQYF.

V is TRBV5-1 and J is TRBJ2-1; 9 nucleotides match TRBD2. CDR1 and CDR2 (germline): SGHRS, YFSETQ. This CDR3 spans 19 amino acids. Trimming at V came to 4 bases and at J to 1 base, leaving 15 bases not matched to a gene. DNA of the CDR3: TGCGCCAGCAGCCCCCTTGGCGGGAGGGCCGGTTGGTCCTACAATGAGCAGTTCTTC. Encoded protein: CASSPLGGRAGWSYNEQFF.

This clone has only one observation. The rearrangement uses TRBV2 and TRBJ2-5, with 7 bases identical to TRBD1. The junction had 10 bases not matched to a gene; V was cut back by 6 bases and J by 3 bases. Germline assignment: CDR1 SNHLY and CDR2 FYNNEI. The CDR3 extends over 15 amino acids. The CDR3 sequence is CASSPEQGWKETQYF. The CDR3 DNA reads as TGTGCCAGCAGCCCCGAACAGGGGTGGAAAGAGACCCAGTACTTC.

This clone was recorded once. The V and J genes are TRBV11-2 and TRBJ2-5, with a tentative D call TRBD2 (6 bases). The CDR3 spans 14 residues. Germline loops: CDR1 SGHAT, CDR2 FQNNGV. The V gene lost 5 bases and the J gene lost 2 bases, with 12 bases spanning the gap. The CDR3 DNA is TGTGCCAGCAGCGCAGTGGGGGGACAAGAGACCCAGTACTTC. Its translation: CASSAVGGQETQYF. Filled out from reference TRBV11-2 and TRBJ2-5, the complete variable domain reads EAGVAQSPRYKIIEKRQSVAFWCNPISGHATLYWYQQILGQGPKLLIQFQNNGVVDDSQLPKDRFSAERLKGVDSTLKIQPAKLEDSAVYLCASSAVGGQETQYFGPGTRLLVL.

For this clone: Other DNA sequences in the same sample also yield this CDR3. The chain is built from TRBV7-3 and TRBJ2-1, with TRBD2 identical over 12 bases. Germline loops: CDR1 SGHTA, CDR2 FQGTGA. The CDR3 contains 15 residues. The ends lost 4 bases at V and 4 bases at J; junction bases unmatched: 2. This CDR3 reads CASSSLAGGYNEQFF. The DNA of the CDR3 is TGTGCCAGCAGCTCACTAGCGGGAGGTTACAATGAGCAGTTCTTC. Variable domain in full (rest from reference TRBV7-3 and TRBJ2-1): GAGVSQTPSNKVTEKGKYVELRCDPISGHTALYWYRQSLGQGPEFLIYFQGTGAADDSGLPNDRFFAVRPEGSVSTLKIQRTERGDSAVYLCASSSLAGGYNEQFFGPGTRLTVL.

The chain carries TRBV15 and TRBJ2-3; D may be TRBD2 (5 bases). Germline lookup yields CDR1 LNHNV and CDR2 YYDKDF (reference sequence). V was shortened by 3 bases and J by 6 bases, with 10 bases between the two germline ends. The CDR3 consists of 13 residues. This chain's CDR3 is CATSSDRGDTQYF. Written as DNA, the CDR3 is TGTGCCACCAGCAGTGATCGAGGGGATACGCAGTATTTT.

The chain couples TRBV18 to TRBJ2-3; no reliable D call. This CDR3 contains 14 residues. The V and J ends lost 6 bases and 0 bases respectively, with 10 bases between them. Germline CDR1 KGHSH, CDR2 LQKENI. The CDR3 here is CASSPAASTDTQYF. The CDR3 DNA sequence: TGTGCCAGCTCTCCGGCAGCGAGCACAGATACGCAGTATTTT.

This clone appeared a single time. The chain joins TRBV30 to TRBJ2-2; D gene unclear. Germline V gene lookup returns CDR1 GTSNPN and CDR2 SVGIG (reference sequence). The CDR3 extends over 14 amino acids. V was shortened by 3 bases and J by 4 bases, with 12 bases between the two germline ends. This chain's CDR3 is CAWRREGRTGELFF. DNA for the CDR3: TGTGCCTGGAGGAGAGAAGGGCGCACCGGGGAGCTGTTTTTT.